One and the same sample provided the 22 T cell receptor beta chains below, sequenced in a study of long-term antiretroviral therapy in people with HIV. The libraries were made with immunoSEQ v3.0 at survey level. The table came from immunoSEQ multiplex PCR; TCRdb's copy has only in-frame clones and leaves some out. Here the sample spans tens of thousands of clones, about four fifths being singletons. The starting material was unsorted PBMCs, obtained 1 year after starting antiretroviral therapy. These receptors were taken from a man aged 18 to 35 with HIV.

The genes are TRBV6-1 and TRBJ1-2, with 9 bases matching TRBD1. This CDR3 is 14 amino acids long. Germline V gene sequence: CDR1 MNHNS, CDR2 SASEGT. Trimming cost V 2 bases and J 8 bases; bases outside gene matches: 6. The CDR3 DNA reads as TGTGCCAGCAGTGAAAAGGGGGGGACAGGGGGCTACACCTTC. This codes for CASSEKGGTGGYTF.

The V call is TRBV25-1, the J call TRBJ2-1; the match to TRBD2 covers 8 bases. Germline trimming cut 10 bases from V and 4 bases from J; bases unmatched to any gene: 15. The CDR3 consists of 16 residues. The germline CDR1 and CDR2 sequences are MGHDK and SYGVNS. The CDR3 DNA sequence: TGTGCCACATTGAAGCCCATAGCGGGGATTTACAATGAGCAGTTCTTC. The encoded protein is CATLKPIAGIYNEQFF.

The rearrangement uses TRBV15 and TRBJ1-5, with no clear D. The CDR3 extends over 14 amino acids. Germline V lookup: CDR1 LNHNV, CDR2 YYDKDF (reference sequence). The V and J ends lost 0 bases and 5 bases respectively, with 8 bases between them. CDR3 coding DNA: TGTGCCACCAGCAGAGATCAAGGAGATCAGCCCCAGCATTTT. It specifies CATSRDQGDQPQHF.

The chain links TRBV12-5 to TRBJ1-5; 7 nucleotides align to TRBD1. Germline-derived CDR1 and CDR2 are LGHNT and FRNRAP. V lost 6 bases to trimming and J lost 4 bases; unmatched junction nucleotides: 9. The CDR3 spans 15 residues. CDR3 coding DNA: TGTGCTAGTGGGCCATTCGACAGGGTTAATCAGCCCCAGCATTTT. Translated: CASGPFDRVNQPQHF. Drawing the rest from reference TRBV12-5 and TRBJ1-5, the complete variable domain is DARVTQTPRHKVTEMGQEVTMRCQPILGHNTVFWYRQTMMQGLELLAYFRNRAPLDDSGMPKDRFSAEMPDATLATLKIQPSEPRDSAVYFCASGPFDRVNQPQHFGDGTRLSIL.

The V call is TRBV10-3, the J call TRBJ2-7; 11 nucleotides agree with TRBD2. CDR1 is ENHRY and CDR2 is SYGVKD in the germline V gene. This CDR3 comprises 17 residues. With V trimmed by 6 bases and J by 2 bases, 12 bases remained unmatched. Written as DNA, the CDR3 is TGTGCCATCAGCCGCCTCGCCCGGGGACTAGCGGCCTACGAGCAGTACTTC. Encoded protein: CAISRLARGLAAYEQYF.

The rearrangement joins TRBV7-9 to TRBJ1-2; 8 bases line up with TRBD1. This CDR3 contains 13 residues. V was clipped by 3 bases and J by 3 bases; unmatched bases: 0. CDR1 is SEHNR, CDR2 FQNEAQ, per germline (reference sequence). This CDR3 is CASSLTGDYGYTF. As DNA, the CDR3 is TGTGCCAGCAGCTTGACAGGGGACTATGGCTACACCTTC. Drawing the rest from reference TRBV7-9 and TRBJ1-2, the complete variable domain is DTGVSQNPRHKITKRGQNVTFRCDPISEHNRLYWYRQTLGQGPEFLTYFQNEAQLEKSRLLSDRFSAERPKGSFSTLEIQRTEQGDSAMYLCASSLTGDYGYTFGSGTRLTVV.

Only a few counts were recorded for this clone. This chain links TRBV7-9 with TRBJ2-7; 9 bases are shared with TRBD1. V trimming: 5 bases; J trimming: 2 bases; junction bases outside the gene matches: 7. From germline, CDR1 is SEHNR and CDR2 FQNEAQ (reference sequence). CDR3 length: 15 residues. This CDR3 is CASSLRTGVTYEQYF. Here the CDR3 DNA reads TGTGCCAGCAGCCTTAGGACAGGGGTTACCTACGAGCAGTACTTC.

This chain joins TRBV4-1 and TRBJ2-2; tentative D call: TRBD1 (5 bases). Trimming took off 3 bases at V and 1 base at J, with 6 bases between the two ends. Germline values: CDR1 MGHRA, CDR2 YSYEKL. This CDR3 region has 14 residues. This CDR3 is CASSQGQNTGELFF. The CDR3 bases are TGCGCCAGCAGCCAGGGGCAGAACACCGGGGAGCTGTTTTTT.

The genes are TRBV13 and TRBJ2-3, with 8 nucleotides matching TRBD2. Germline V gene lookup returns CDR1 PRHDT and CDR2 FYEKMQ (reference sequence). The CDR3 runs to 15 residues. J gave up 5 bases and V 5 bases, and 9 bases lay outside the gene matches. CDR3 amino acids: CASSPPQRGLDTQYF. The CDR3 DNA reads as TGTGCCAGCAGCCCCCCCCAGCGGGGGTTAGATACGCAGTATTTT.

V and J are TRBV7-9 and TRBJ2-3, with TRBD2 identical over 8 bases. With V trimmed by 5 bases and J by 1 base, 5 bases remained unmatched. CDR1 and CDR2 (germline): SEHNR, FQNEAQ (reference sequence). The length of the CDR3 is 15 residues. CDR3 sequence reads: CASSGAGGRTDTQYF. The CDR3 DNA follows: TGTGCCAGCAGCGGGGCGGGAGGCCGCACAGATACGCAGTATTTT.

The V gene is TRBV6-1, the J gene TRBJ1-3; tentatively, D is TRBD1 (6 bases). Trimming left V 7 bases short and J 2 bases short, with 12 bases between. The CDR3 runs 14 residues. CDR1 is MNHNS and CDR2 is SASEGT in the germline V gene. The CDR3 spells CASILTGTGNTIYF. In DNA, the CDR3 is TGTGCCAGCATCCTGACAGGTACTGGAAACACCATATATTTT.

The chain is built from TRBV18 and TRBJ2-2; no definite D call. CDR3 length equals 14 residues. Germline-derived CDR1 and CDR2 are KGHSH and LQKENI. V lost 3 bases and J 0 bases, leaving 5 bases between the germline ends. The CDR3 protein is CASSPVPNTGELFF. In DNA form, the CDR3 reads TGTGCCAGCTCACCGGTTCCGAACACCGGGGAGCTGTTTTTT.

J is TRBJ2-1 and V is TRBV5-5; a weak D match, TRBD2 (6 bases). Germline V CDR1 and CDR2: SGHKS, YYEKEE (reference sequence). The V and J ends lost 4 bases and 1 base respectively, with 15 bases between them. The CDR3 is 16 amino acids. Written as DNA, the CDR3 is TGTGCCAGCAGCCCCAGGACTACCCCATCCTACAATGAGCAGTTCTTC. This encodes CASSPRTTPSYNEQFF.

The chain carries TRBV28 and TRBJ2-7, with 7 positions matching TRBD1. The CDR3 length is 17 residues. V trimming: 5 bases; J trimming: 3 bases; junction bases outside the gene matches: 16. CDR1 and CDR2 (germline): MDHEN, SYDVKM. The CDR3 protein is CASSTPRTTGAGYEQYF. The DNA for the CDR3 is TGTGCCAGCAGTACGCCTCGAACAACAGGGGCCGGCTACGAGCAGTACTTC.

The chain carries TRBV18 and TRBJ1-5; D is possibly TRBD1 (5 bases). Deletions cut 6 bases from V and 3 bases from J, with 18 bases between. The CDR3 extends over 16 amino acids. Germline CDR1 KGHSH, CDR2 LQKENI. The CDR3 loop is CASSKGGRVDNQPQHF. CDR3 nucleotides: TGTGCCAGCTCGAAGGGAGGCAGGGTTGACAATCAGCCCCAGCATTTT. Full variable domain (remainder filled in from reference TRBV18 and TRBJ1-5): NAGVMQNPRHLVRRRGQEARLRCSPMKGHSHVYWYRQLPEEGLKFMVYLQKENIIDESGMPKERFSAEFPKEGPSILRIQQVVRGDSAAYFCASSKGGRVDNQPQHFGDGTRLSIL.

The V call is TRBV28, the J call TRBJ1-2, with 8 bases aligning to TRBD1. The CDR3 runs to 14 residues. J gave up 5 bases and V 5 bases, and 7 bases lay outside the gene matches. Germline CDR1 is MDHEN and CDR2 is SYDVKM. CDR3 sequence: CASSPGQGRYGYTF. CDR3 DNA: TGTGCCAGCAGTCCTGGACAGGGTCGTTATGGCTACACCTTC.

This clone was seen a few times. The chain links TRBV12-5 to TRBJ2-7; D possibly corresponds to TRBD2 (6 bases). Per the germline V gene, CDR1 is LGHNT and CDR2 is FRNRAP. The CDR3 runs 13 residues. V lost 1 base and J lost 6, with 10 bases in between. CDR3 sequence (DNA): TGTGCTAGTGGTTTGGGGCCCGGGGGCGAGCAGTACTTC. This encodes CASGLGPGGEQYF.

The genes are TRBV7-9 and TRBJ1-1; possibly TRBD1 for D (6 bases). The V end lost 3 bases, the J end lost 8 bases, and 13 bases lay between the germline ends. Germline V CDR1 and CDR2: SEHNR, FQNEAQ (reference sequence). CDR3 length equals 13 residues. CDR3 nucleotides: TGTGCCAGCAGCTTTTCAGGGGTGATCGAAGCTTTCTTT. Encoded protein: CASSFSGVIEAFF.

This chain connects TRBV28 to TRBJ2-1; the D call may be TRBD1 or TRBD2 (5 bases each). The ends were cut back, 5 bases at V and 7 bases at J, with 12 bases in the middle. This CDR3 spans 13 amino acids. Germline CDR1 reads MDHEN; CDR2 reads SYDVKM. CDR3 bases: TGTGCCAGCAGTGAGAGGGGTACAAATGAGCAGTTCTTC. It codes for CASSERGTNEQFF.

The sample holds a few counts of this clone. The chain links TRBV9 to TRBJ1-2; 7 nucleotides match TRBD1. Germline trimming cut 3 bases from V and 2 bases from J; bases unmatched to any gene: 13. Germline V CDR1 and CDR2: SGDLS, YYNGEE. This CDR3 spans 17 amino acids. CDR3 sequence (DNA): TGTGCCAGCAGCGCAGCGCTGACAGGGCGCGTCAACTATGGCTACACCTTC. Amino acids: CASSAALTGRVNYGYTF.

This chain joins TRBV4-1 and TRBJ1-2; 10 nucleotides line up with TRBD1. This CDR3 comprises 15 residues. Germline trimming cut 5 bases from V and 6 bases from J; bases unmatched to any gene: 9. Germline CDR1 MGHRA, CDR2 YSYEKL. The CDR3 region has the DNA TGCGCCAGCAGCAACGCCGGGACAGGGGATGATGGCTACACCTTC. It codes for CASSNAGTGDDGYTF.

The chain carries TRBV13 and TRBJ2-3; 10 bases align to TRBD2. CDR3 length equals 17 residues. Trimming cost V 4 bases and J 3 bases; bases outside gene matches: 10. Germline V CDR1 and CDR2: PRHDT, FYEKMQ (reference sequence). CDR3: CASSSRGTSGETDTQYF. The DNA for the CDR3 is TGTGCCAGCAGCTCCCGAGGCACTAGCGGGGAGACAGATACGCAGTATTTT.